The rows below give T cell receptor beta chains drawn from one sample of a study of T-cell memory formation after mild COVID-19. MiXCR, applied by TCRdb to the 5' RACE reads, yields one record per CDR3 protein. The sample includes 550,000 to 700,000 distinct CDR3 sequences, 18% seen only once; the top ten take 12%. The sequencing input was PBMCs or a T cell subset sorted from them (not recorded which). The receptors originated from an adult woman who had mild COVID-19 (a few samples of this study predate the infection). Cell type and time point are not known. CDR3s include the opening cysteine and the closing phenylalanine or tryptophan. Fields, in order: J gene, V gene, clone size, D gene, CDR3 DNA, CDR3 protein. D genes are given only for firm matches. The size entry is marked missing in some rows and otherwise reads once, few, many or a size class.

J gene: TRBJ2-7
V gene: TRBV3-1
clone size: few
D gene: NA
CDR3 DNA: TGTGCCAGCAGCCAAGGTTCCGGTTTCTCCTACGAGCAGTACTTC
CDR3 protein: CASSQGSGFSYEQYF

J gene: TRBJ2-1
V gene: TRBV4-3
clone size: NA
D gene: TRBD1
CDR3 DNA: TGCGCCAGCAGCCAGCCGACAGGGGAATACAATGAGCAGTTCTTC
CDR3 protein: CASSQPTGEYNEQFF

J gene: TRBJ2-5
V gene: TRBV12-3/TRBV12-4
clone size: few
D gene: TRBD2
CDR3 DNA: TGTGCCAGCACCTCGACTAGCGGCCGTTACCAAGAGACCCAGTACTTC
CDR3 protein: CASTSTSGRYQETQYF

J gene: TRBJ2-7
V gene: TRBV7-2
clone size: NA
D gene: NA
CDR3 DNA: TGTGCCAGCAGCTCCCTGCGGGGACAGCTCGAGCAGTACTTC
CDR3 protein: CASSSLRGQLEQYF

J gene: TRBJ2-3
V gene: TRBV6-6
clone size: few
D gene: TRBD2
CDR3 DNA: TGTGCCAGCGGACCGGGACTAGCGGCTCTCGGGGATACGCAGTATTTT
CDR3 protein: CASGPGLAALGDTQYF

J gene: TRBJ2-1
V gene: TRBV5-1
clone size: NA
D gene: NA
CDR3 DNA: TGCGCCAGCAGCTTGTCCCCTTCTAGCGTACGCTCCTACAATGAGCAGTTCTTC
CDR3 protein: CASSLSPSSVRSYNEQFF

J gene: TRBJ1-2
V gene: TRBV15
clone size: few
D gene: NA
CDR3 DNA: TGTGCCACCAGCAGAGATCGAGGGGAGAGGGGCTACACCTTC
CDR3 protein: CATSRDRGERGYTF

J gene: TRBJ2-3
V gene: TRBV29-1
clone size: NA
D gene: TRBD2
CDR3 DNA: TGCAGCGTTGCTACCCCCGGGACTAGCGGGGGAGATTACACAGATACGCAGTATTTT
CDR3 protein: CSVATPGTSGGDYTDTQYF

J gene: TRBJ2-6
V gene: TRBV12-3/TRBV12-4
clone size: few
D gene: NA
CDR3 DNA: TGTGCCAGCAGTTTTGGAGGGAACGGGGCCAACGTCCTGACTTTC
CDR3 protein: CASSFGGNGANVLTF

J gene: TRBJ2-5
V gene: TRBV14
clone size: NA
D gene: NA
CDR3 DNA: TGTGCCAGCAGCCAACGGGGACGTGCCCAAGAGACCCAGTACTTC
CDR3 protein: CASSQRGRAQETQYF

J gene: TRBJ1-5
V gene: TRBV12-3/TRBV12-4
clone size: NA
D gene: NA
CDR3 DNA: TGTGCCAGCAGTTACGGGAGGCAGCCCCAGCATTTT
CDR3 protein: CASSYGRQPQHF

J gene: TRBJ2-7
V gene: TRBV6-2/TRBV6-3
clone size: few
D gene: NA
CDR3 DNA: TGTGCCAGCAGTTACGAGACCGAGCAGTACTTC
CDR3 protein: CASSYETEQYF

J gene: TRBJ2-3
V gene: TRBV7-6
clone size: NA
D gene: NA
CDR3 DNA: TGTGCCAGCAGCCCCAGAGGGCTTACAGATACGCAGTATTTT
CDR3 protein: CASSPRGLTDTQYF

J gene: TRBJ2-5
V gene: TRBV9
clone size: many
D gene: TRBD1
CDR3 DNA: TGTGCCAGCAGCCAGGGACAGGGGGCGCGCGGGACCCAGTACTTC
CDR3 protein: CASSQGQGARGTQYF

J gene: TRBJ1-2
V gene: TRBV20-1
clone size: few
D gene: TRBD1
CDR3 DNA: TGCAGTACCGAAGACAGGGCCATTAACTATGGCTACACCTTC
CDR3 protein: CSTEDRAINYGYTF

J gene: TRBJ2-5
V gene: TRBV18
clone size: few
D gene: TRBD2
CDR3 DNA: TGTGCCAGCTCACCACCTCGCGGGGGGGCAGAGACCCAGTACTTC
CDR3 protein: CASSPPRGGAETQYF

J gene: TRBJ2-7
V gene: TRBV21-1
clone size: NA
D gene: NA
CDR3 DNA: TGTGCCAGCAGCAGAACCGGGACTAGCGGGGGCGAAAACCTCTACGAGCAGTACTTC
CDR3 protein: CASSRTGTSGGENLYEQYF

J gene: TRBJ2-5
V gene: TRBV5-8
clone size: NA
D gene: NA
CDR3 DNA: TGTGCCAGCGGGATATCAGCGGAGACCCAGTACTTC
CDR3 protein: CASGISAETQYF

J gene: TRBJ1-1
V gene: TRBV6-1
clone size: NA
D gene: NA
CDR3 DNA: TGTGCCAGCAGTGATGAGGGACAACCGAACACTGAAGCTTTCTTT
CDR3 protein: CASSDEGQPNTEAFF

J gene: TRBJ2-1
V gene: TRBV9
clone size: few
D gene: NA
CDR3 DNA: TGTGCCAGCAGCGTATCCTCGGTAGGTCTTCGCTCCTACAATGAGCAGTTCTTC
CDR3 protein: CASSVSSVGLRSYNEQFF

J gene: TRBJ1-2
V gene: TRBV20-1
clone size: NA
D gene: NA
CDR3 DNA: TGCAGTGCTAGTAGGCAGGGCAACTATGGCTACACCTTC
CDR3 protein: CSASRQGNYGYTF

J gene: TRBJ1-1
V gene: TRBV6-1
clone size: few
D gene: TRBD1
CDR3 DNA: TGTGCCAGCAGTGAACAGGGGGGCACTGAAGCTTTCTTT
CDR3 protein: CASSEQGGTEAFF

J gene: TRBJ2-7
V gene: TRBV20-1
clone size: few
D gene: TRBD1
CDR3 DNA: TGCAGTGCTAGGGGACAGGGGACCTTCTACGAGCAGTACTTC
CDR3 protein: CSARGQGTFYEQYF

J gene: TRBJ2-7
V gene: TRBV5-6
clone size: NA
D gene: TRBD2
CDR3 DNA: TGTGCCAGCAGCAACCTAGCGGGAGGGCCTCTGGAGCAGTACTTC
CDR3 protein: CASSNLAGGPLEQYF

J gene: TRBJ2-5
V gene: TRBV24-1
clone size: few
D gene: NA
CDR3 DNA: TGTGCCACCAGTGAGACCGGTGTTAAGGGGACCCAGTACTTC
CDR3 protein: CATSETGVKGTQYF

J gene: TRBJ1-1
V gene: TRBV13
clone size: NA
D gene: NA
CDR3 DNA: TGTGCCAGCAGCCACGAAAAACAGGGAGACACTGAAGCTTTCTTT
CDR3 protein: CASSHEKQGDTEAFF

J gene: TRBJ2-1
V gene: TRBV12-3/TRBV12-4
clone size: few
D gene: NA
CDR3 DNA: TGTGCCAGCAGTTTACTACGACAGTTCGGAACCAATGAGCAGTTCTTC
CDR3 protein: CASSLLRQFGTNEQFF

J gene: TRBJ1-6
V gene: TRBV6-6
clone size: NA
D gene: NA
CDR3 DNA: TGTGCCAGCAGTTACCCGACCGCAAATTCACCCCTCCACTTT
CDR3 protein: CASSYPTANSPLHF

J gene: TRBJ2-5
V gene: TRBV7-9
clone size: few
D gene: TRBD1
CDR3 DNA: TGTGCCAGCAGCCGACAGGGGGCTTGGGAGACCCAGTACTTC
CDR3 protein: CASSRQGAWETQYF

J gene: TRBJ1-1
V gene: TRBV5-6
clone size: few
D gene: NA
CDR3 DNA: TGTGCCAGCAGCTTGGTCCTAGACACTGAAGCTTTCTTT
CDR3 protein: CASSLVLDTEAFF

J gene: TRBJ2-7
V gene: TRBV19
clone size: many
D gene: TRBD2
CDR3 DNA: TGTGCCAGTAGTATCCAAGCGGGGCCCTACGAGCAGTACTTC
CDR3 protein: CASSIQAGPYEQYF

J gene: TRBJ2-5
V gene: TRBV24-1
clone size: few
D gene: NA
CDR3 DNA: TGTGCCACCAGTGATTCCACAGAGTACCAAGAGACCCAGTACTTC
CDR3 protein: CATSDSTEYQETQYF

J gene: TRBJ2-4
V gene: TRBV7-9
clone size: few
D gene: TRBD1
CDR3 DNA: TGTGCCAGCAGCTCCCCACAGGGGGCGCTAGCCAAAAACATTCAGTACTTC
CDR3 protein: CASSSPQGALAKNIQYF

J gene: TRBJ2-5
V gene: TRBV4-1
clone size: NA
D gene: NA
CDR3 DNA: TGCGCCAGCATCCAAGAGACCAGACAAGAGACCCAGTACTTC
CDR3 protein: CASIQETRQETQYF

J gene: TRBJ1-3
V gene: TRBV2
clone size: NA
D gene: NA
CDR3 DNA: TGTGCCAGCCACACCTCCTCTGGAAACACCATATATTTT
CDR3 protein: CASHTSSGNTIYF